This T cell receptor beta chain was identified during a study of post-analysis software for immune sequencing data. Study observations and caveats: Samples sharing a preparation batch grouped tightly together when assessed by F measure. Controls had significantly higher normalized Chao1 diversity than multiple sclerosis patients.

Incorporated into the TCR beta cDNA libraries were unique molecular identifiers, which served to reduce PCR and sequencing biases. Once about 0.95 to 10 million T cells were used, roughly 500,000 cDNA molecules resulted. TCRdb re-called the PCR reads through MiXCR, storing one row per CDR3 protein. The table has fewer than 850,000 distinct CDR3 sequences, approximately 30% seen once. This clonotype has a handful of counts. The target antigen is unknown. Sequencing used blood. This TCR derives from a girl aged 5-17 years with multiple sclerosis.

The CDR3 here is CASSLGSLSSYNEQFF. CDR3 DNA: TGTGCCAGCAGTTTAGGATCCCTAAGCTCCTACAATGAGCAGTTCTTC. The V and J genes are TRBV28 and TRBJ2-1; unclear D gene. This CDR3 comprises 16 residues. V was trimmed by 2 bases and J by 0 bases, leaving 11 bases between them. From germline, CDR1 is MDHEN and CDR2 SYDVKM.